These T cell receptor beta chains were read from a single sample in a study of T cells in Graves' hyperthyroidism and ophthalmopathy. TCRdb re-called the multiplex PCR reads through MiXCR, storing one row per CDR3 protein. Of 300,000 to 400,000 distinct CDR3 sequences in the sample, under 15% were seen once. The sample taken for sequencing was blood. Source of these receptors: a woman between 18 and 29 years old with Graves' hyperthyroidism. CDR3s include the opening cysteine and the closing phenylalanine or tryptophan. Fields, in order: J gene, V gene, clone size, CDR3 length, D gene, CDR3 DNA, CDR3 protein. D genes are given only for firm matches. Clone size is given for some rows only: seen once, a few or many times, or a class if the clone is expanded.

TRBJ2-5,TRBV7-2,many,16,TRBD2,TGTGCCAGCAGCTTAGGAGGGAGCGGGGGGGCGGAGACCCAGTACTTC,CASSLGGSGGAETQYF
TRBJ2-5,TRBV10-3,many,15,-,TGTGCCATCAGTGAGTCGGCAGGGCCTGGGGGGACCCAGTACTTC,CAISESAGPGGTQYF
TRBJ2-7,TRBV20-1,-,15,TRBD2,TGCAGTGCTAGGGGGTTTACCGGACTAGCGGTCGAGCAGTACTTC,CSARGFTGLAVEQYF
TRBJ1-5,TRBV7-8,few,13,-,TGTGCCAGCAGCCTATTTCGGAACCAGCCCCAGCATTTT,CASSLFRNQPQHF
TRBJ2-7,TRBV6-1,many,12,TRBD1,TGTGCCACCGGACAGGTATCCTACGAGCAGTACTTC,CATGQVSYEQYF
TRBJ1-2,TRBV28,-,13,-,TGTGCCAGCGATGATGCAGGGGCCTATGGCTACACCTTC,CASDDAGAYGYTF
TRBJ2-7,TRBV5-5,many,14,-,TGTGCCAGCAGGTTGGGGACGGACTCCTACGAGCAGTACTTC,CASRLGTDSYEQYF
TRBJ1-3,TRBV20-1,-,15,-,TGCAGTGCAGGCCTGGGGGGACTCTCTGGAAACACCATATATTTT,CSAGLGGLSGNTIYF
TRBJ1-2,TRBV12-3/TRBV12-4,many,14,-,TGTGCCAGCAGTCCTCCCTACACTAACTATGGCTACACCTTC,CASSPPYTNYGYTF
TRBJ1-5,TRBV29-1,many,13,-,TGCAGCGTCAAACAGGGAAGGGGTCAGCCCCAGCATTTT,CSVKQGRGQPQHF
TRBJ1-4,TRBV20-1,-,15,TRBD1,TGCAGTGCTAGATATACCGGGACAGGGGTTGAAAAACTGTTTTTT,CSARYTGTGVEKLFF
TRBJ1-4,TRBV2,many,16,-,TGTGCCAGCCAAAAGAGAGGCTCGACAACTAATGAAAAACTGTTTTTT,CASQKRGSTTNEKLFF
TRBJ2-3,TRBV24-1,many,16,TRBD1,TGTGCCACCAGTGATTTAGGACAGGGGGCGGCAGATACGCAGTATTTT,CATSDLGQGAADTQYF
TRBJ2-2,TRBV11-1,many,12,-,TGTGCCAGCAGAGGGGCGGACGGGGAGCTGTTTTTT,CASRGADGELFF
TRBJ1-4,TRBV5-1,many,14,-,TGCGCCAGCAGCAACCGGGACGTCGATGAAAAACTGTTTTTT,CASSNRDVDEKLFF
TRBJ1-5,TRBV7-9,once,17,TRBD1,TGTGCCAGCAGCTTAGATAGTGCCGGGACAGGGGATCAGCCCCAGCATTTT,CASSLDSAGTGDQPQHF
TRBJ1-5,TRBV28,few,17,-,TGTGCCAGCAGGCCCCCCCAGCGGGTTTCAAGCAATCAGCCCCAGCATTTT,CASRPPQRVSSNQPQHF
TRBJ2-7,TRBV4-1,many,15,-,TGCGCCAGCAGCCAAGATTGGGCCAGTTCCTACGAGCAGTACTTC,CASSQDWASSYEQYF
TRBJ1-1,TRBV19,many,16,TRBD1,TGTGCCAGTAGTATACTTACCGGGACAGCGAACACTGAAGCTTTCTTT,CASSILTGTANTEAFF
TRBJ2-1,TRBV25-1,-,14,-,TGTGCCAGCAGTGAATGGGCGGGCTACAATGAGCAGTTCTTC,CASSEWAGYNEQFF
TRBJ2-1,TRBV6-2/TRBV6-3,many,21,TRBD2,TGTGCCAGCAGTTATCGCTGGACTAGCGCGAGCCTGGGCAGCTCCTACAATGAGCAGTTCTTC,CASSYRWTSASLGSSYNEQFF
TRBJ2-5,TRBV12-3/TRBV12-4,many,14,-,TGTGCCAGCAGTGGACGTGGCCCCAAAGAGACCCAGTACTTC,CASSGRGPKETQYF
TRBJ2-6,TRBV28,few,17,TRBD1,TGTGCCAGCAGTTTAAGACAGGGGCGACCTGGGGCCAACGTCCTGACTTTC,CASSLRQGRPGANVLTF
TRBJ2-5,TRBV12-3/TRBV12-4,many,14,TRBD2,TGTGCCAGCAGTTCGCTAGCGGGGCAAGAGACCCAGTACTTC,CASSSLAGQETQYF
TRBJ1-2,TRBV29-1,many,11,-,TGCAGCGTGGACGGGAACTATGGCTACACCTTC,CSVDGNYGYTF
TRBJ2-1,TRBV18,-,19,TRBD2,TGTGCCAGCTCACCGTTCGGGCTAGCGGGAGGGCCATTAAACTATGAGCAGTTCTTC,CASSPFGLAGGPLNYEQFF
TRBJ2-5,TRBV20-1,-,15,TRBD2,TGCAGTGCTAGTGATGCTAGCGGGGTTGTAGAGACCCAGTACTTC,CSASDASGVVETQYF
TRBJ2-7,TRBV29-1,-,14,TRBD2,TGCAGCGTTGAGGGGACTAGCTCATACAATGAGCAGTACTTC,CSVEGTSSYNEQYF
TRBJ1-4,TRBV2,many,15,-,TGTGCCAGCAGCCGAACAGGTTCACGGGATGAAAAACTGTTTTTT,CASSRTGSRDEKLFF
TRBJ1-1,TRBV20-1,many,15,TRBD1,TGCAGTGCTAGATCGAGACAGGGGGGGAGCACTGAAGCTTTCTTT,CSARSRQGGSTEAFF
TRBJ1-1,TRBV10-3,many,16,-,TGTGCCACAACCCTTTTTTTGCCTGGCCCGGGAACTGAAGCTTTCTTT,CATTLFLPGPGTEAFF
TRBJ2-7,TRBV3-2,many,15,-,TGTGCCAGCAGCCAGATGGGGCGGTGGATCTACGAGCAGTACTTC,CASSQMGRWIYEQYF
TRBJ2-5,TRBV20-1,many,14,TRBD2,TGCAGTGCTACCTTAACTAGCGGCGAAGAGACCCAGTACTTC,CSATLTSGEETQYF
TRBJ2-6,TRBV28,few,16,-,TGTGCCAGCAGTTTCAAGGGGGTTGGAGGGGCCAACGTCCTGACTTTC,CASSFKGVGGANVLTF
TRBJ2-4,TRBV18,many,15,-,TGTGCCAGCTCGGGGGACGGATTAGCCAAAAACATTCAGTACTTC,CASSGDGLAKNIQYF
TRBJ1-4,TRBV10-3,-,13,-,TGTGCCTCCTCCCAGAAGAGCAATGAAAAACTGTTTTTT,CASSQKSNEKLFF
TRBJ1-1,TRBV19,few,15,TRBD1,TGTGCCAGTAGCAAACAGGGGGAAGTGAACACTGAAGCTTTCTTT,CASSKQGEVNTEAFF
TRBJ1-6,TRBV20-1,-,14,TRBD1,TGCAGTGTCAGGGGACAGACAGATAATTCACCCCTCCACTTT,CSVRGQTDNSPLHF
TRBJ2-5,TRBV29-1,many,13,-,TGCAGCGCTGAAGGGACCGGGGGAGAGACCCAGTACTTC,CSAEGTGGETQYF
TRBJ1-2,TRBV10-3,many,14,-,TGTGCCATCCGTTGGGGGTTGGCCGACTATGGCTACACCTTC,CAIRWGLADYGYTF
TRBJ2-2,TRBV28,-,13,-,TGTGCCAGCAACCTGCCCGATACCGGGGAGCTGTTTTTT,CASNLPDTGELFF
TRBJ1-2,TRBV30,many,15,-,TGTGCCTGGAGTGTACAAGTCAGCAATAACTATGGCTACACCTTC,CAWSVQVSNNYGYTF
TRBJ1-1,TRBV5-1,many,13,-,TGTGCCAGCAGTTTGCAAGCGAACACTGAAGCTTTCTTT,CASSLQANTEAFF
TRBJ2-3,TRBV5-4,few,14,-,TGTGCCAGCAGCATGGCAGGGTTCGCAGATACGCAGTATTTT,CASSMAGFADTQYF
TRBJ2-2,TRBV4-3,-,16,-,TGCGCCAGCAGCCTGGAGCGCCTCCATAGTGGCGGGGAGCTGTTTTTT,CASSLERLHSGGELFF
TRBJ1-6,TRBV25-1,few,16,-,TGTGCCAGCAGTCAGAGGATGGGGATGTCTGGTTCACCCCTCCACTTT,CASSQRMGMSGSPLHF
TRBJ2-5,TRBV28,many,12,-,TGTGCCATCCGACGGCCTAGAAAGACCCAGTACTTC,CAIRRPRKTQYF
TRBJ1-2,TRBV7-2,many,15,-,TGTGCCAGCAGCCAATCCTCGGCGGCAGGGTATGGCTACACCTTC,CASSQSSAAGYGYTF
TRBJ1-4,TRBV5-1,many,14,-,TGCGCCAGCAGCTCTACAGGGCAGAATGAAAAACTGTTTTTT,CASSSTGQNEKLFF
TRBJ1-1,TRBV4-1,-,19,-,TGCGCCAGCAGCCAAGCTTTCCAGGTAAACATAGACATGAACACTGAAGCTTTCTTT,CASSQAFQVNIDMNTEAFF
TRBJ1-1,TRBV6-2/TRBV6-3,few,14,-,TGTGCCAGCAGTTTACTCGTGGGGGTAACTGAAGCTTTCTTT,CASSLLVGVTEAFF
TRBJ2-7,TRBV7-9,-,13,-,TGTGCCAGCAGCTTTCCGGGCTCCCACGAGCAGTACTTC,CASSFPGSHEQYF
TRBJ2-1,TRBV6-1,-,14,TRBD2,TGTGCCAGCAGCCCAAGTGGGGAGGGCATTGAGCAGTTCTTC,CASSPSGEGIEQFF
TRBJ2-3,TRBV3-1,many,12,-,TGTGCCAGCAGCCACCAAGGAGATACGCAGTATTTT,CASSHQGDTQYF
TRBJ2-7,TRBV11-1,many,15,-,TGTGCCAGCAGCCCCAAACGGGGGACTTTCGACGAGCAGTACTTC,CASSPKRGTFDEQYF
TRBJ2-7,TRBV5-1,-,15,TRBD1,TGCGCCAGCAGCCAAGGGACAGACAACTCCTACGAGCAGTACTTC,CASSQGTDNSYEQYF
TRBJ2-1,TRBV28,-,15,-,TGTGCCAGCAGATTATTGGCGGGCGCCCACAATGAGCAGTTCTTC,CASRLLAGAHNEQFF
TRBJ2-3,TRBV27,many,18,TRBD2,TGTGCCAGCAGTTTAATCCCCGCGACTAGCGTGGCGCCAGATACGCAGTATTTT,CASSLIPATSVAPDTQYF
TRBJ1-2,TRBV27,few,13,TRBD1,TGTGCCTCAAAGGCAGGGGGCGACTATGGCTACACCTTC,CASKAGGDYGYTF
TRBJ2-3,TRBV27,-,16,TRBD2,TGTGCCAGCAGTTTAAGGGGACTAGCGGGAGCCGATACGCAGTATTTT,CASSLRGLAGADTQYF